This T cell receptor (beta chain) was profiled in a study of blood T cell repertoires in COVID-19. Germline lookup yields CDR1 MGHRA and CDR2 YSYEKL. The CDR3 has 15 amino acids. Trimming at V came to 2 bases and at J to 3 bases, leaving 5 bases not matched to a gene. In the original processing: Reference gene primer amplification yielded estimated nucleated cell counts. Sequencing was performed with immunoSEQ multiplex PCR; in TCRdb, only in-frame clones are kept and a portion is missing. That table furnishes V, J and clone size, whereas the DNA furnished D and trimming. This sample has approximately 290,000 clones; 70% to 90% occur once, and the top ten carry more than 4%.

The sequencing sample was made of PBMCs or T cells enriched from blood (not recorded which). The sequence derives from a woman aged 25 to 45 who had recovered from COVID-19. This rearrangement joins TRBV4-1 to TRBJ2-5, with 8 bases that match TRBD2. CDR3 coding DNA: TGCGCCAGCAGCCAACTCGGACTAGCTAAAGAGACCCAGTACTTC. Amino acid sequence: CASSQLGLAKETQYF.